This T cell receptor beta chain is drawn from a study of blood T cell repertoires in COVID-19. The assay was immunoSEQ multiplex PCR, and TCRdb's table has in-frame clones only and misses some. The sample holds over 200,000 clones, over 80% seen once. This clone was observed a handful of times. The receptor was isolated from a woman aged 40 to 50 who had recovered from COVID-19. Sequencing was carried out using PBMCs or T cells enriched from blood (not recorded which).

CDR3 loop: CASRPTGSTGNTIYF. The DNA for the CDR3 is TGCGCCAGCAGGCCGACAGGGAGCACTGGAAACACCATATATTTT. The chain employs TRBV10-2 and TRBJ1-3; TRBD1 agrees at 7 bases. V shed 6 bases, J shed 2 bases, and the junction held 7 bases outside the gene matches. CDR1 and CDR2 from the germline V gene are WSHSY and SAAADI. The CDR3 extends over 15 amino acids.